The 4 T cell receptor beta chains listed next were all sequenced from one sample in a study of T cell changes during pregnancy in multiple sclerosis. This table comes from immunoSEQ multiplex PCR, and its TCRdb copy is limited to in-frame clones, with some not included. The data show just under 35,000 clones, with approximately 91% seen just once and almost 4.5% held by the top ten. Sample: peripheral blood, taken in the second trimester of pregnancy. The receptors shown here come from a female donor in good health, enrolled as a control in a pregnancy study.

The chain uses TRBV5-4 and TRBJ2-5, with 14 nucleotides matching TRBD2. This CDR3 contains 16 residues. Germline assignment: CDR1 SGHNT and CDR2 YYREEE (reference sequence). Trimming at V came to 7 bases and at J to 5 bases, leaving 10 bases not matched to a gene. Here the CDR3 DNA reads TGTGCCAGCGGCGCCGGACTAGCGGGGGGAGGGGAGACCCAGTACTTC. The encoded protein is CASGAGLAGGGETQYF.

V is TRBV27 and J is TRBJ1-1; D ambiguous. Trimming removed 3 bases from V and 3 bases from J, with 11 bases in between. Germline lookup yields CDR1 MNHEY and CDR2 SMNVEV (reference sequence). The CDR3 length is 14 residues. The CDR3 loop reads CASSLNSKYTEAFF. The CDR3 nucleotides are TGTGCCAGCAGTTTGAACAGCAAGTACACTGAAGCTTTCTTT.

This chain links TRBV7-9 with TRBJ2-7; the D gene is possibly TRBD2 (7 bases). Trimming removed 0 bases at V and 4 bases at J, with 19 bases between. This CDR3 has 17 residues. Germline V CDR1 and CDR2: SEHNR, FQNEAQ (reference sequence). The DNA for the CDR3 is TGTGCCAGCAGCTTAGCGATTGTTTCCAGGGGAGGGTACGAGCAGTACTTC. This gives the protein CASSLAIVSRGGYEQYF.

This chain connects TRBV5-1 to TRBJ1-2; a weak D match, TRBD1 (5 bases). There are 15 residues in the CDR3. V was trimmed by 4 bases and J by 3 bases, leaving 16 bases between them. Per germline, CDR1 SGHRS and CDR2 YFSETQ. CDR3 amino acids: CASSLWRSGDYGYTF. DNA for the CDR3: TGCGCCAGCAGCCTCTGGCGGTCGGGGGACTATGGCTACACCTTC.